The 13 T cell receptor beta chains in this list originate from one sample, sequenced in a study of lymphopenia after photon versus proton radiotherapy. The assay was immunoSEQ multiplex PCR, and TCRdb's table has in-frame clones only and misses some. The sample records around 66,000 clones, 70% to 90% being singletons. The sequences come from peripheral blood, collected from a patient treated with photon-based radiotherapy. The receptors were sampled from a man aged 35 to 55 with gastric cancer.

CDR3 DNA sequence: TGTGCCAGCAGCATATGGGACAGCCCCTACGAGCAGTACTTC. It translates to CASSIWDSPYEQYF. The chain is built from TRBV11-2 and TRBJ2-7; 7 nucleotides agree with TRBD1. This CDR3 contains 14 residues. The V gene end was trimmed by 5 bases and the J gene end by 2 bases; junction bases not matched to a gene: 6. The germline V gene encodes CDR1 SGHAT and CDR2 FQNNGV.

The chain couples TRBV9 to TRBJ2-1; the D is unclear. The CDR3 totals 13 residues. V was trimmed by 0 bases and J by 4 bases, leaving 5 bases between them. Germline V gene data show CDR1 as SGDLS and CDR2 as YYNGEE. Here the CDR3 reads CASSVEEYNEQFF. The CDR3 coding sequence is TGTGCCAGCAGCGTAGAAGAATACAATGAGCAGTTCTTC.

V usage is TRBV4-3 and J usage is TRBJ2-1; D possibly corresponds to TRBD2 (6 bases). Trimming removed 4 bases at V and 1 base at J, with 14 bases between. The germline V gene encodes CDR1 LGHNA and CDR2 YSLEER. The length of the CDR3 is 16 residues. The CDR3: CASSRALGGSYNEQFF. The DNA of the CDR3 is TGCGCCAGCAGCCGGGCTTTGGGGGGTTCCTACAATGAGCAGTTCTTC.

The genes are TRBV29-1 and TRBJ1-1; D unresolved. The CDR3 consists of 11 residues. Per the germline V gene, CDR1 is SQVTM and CDR2 is ANQGSEA. Trimming left V 5 bases short and J 0 bases short, with 4 bases between. CDR3 bases: TGCAGCGTTAAAATGAACACTGAAGCTTTCTTT. This sequence encodes CSVKMNTEAFF.

The V and J genes are TRBV9 and TRBJ2-2, with TRBD1 identical over 7 bases. This CDR3 has 16 amino acids. Germline CDR1 SGDLS, CDR2 YYNGEE. V dropped 4 bases and J dropped 1; count of bases not matched to a gene: 7. Written as DNA, the CDR3 is TGTGCCAGCAGCCCTCAGGGGACAGTGAACACCGGGGAGCTGTTTTTT. Protein sequence: CASSPQGTVNTGELFF. The variable domain in full, with the rest retrieved from reference TRBV9 and TRBJ2-2, is DSGVTQTPKHLITATGQRVTLRCSPRSGDLSVYWYQQSLDQGLQFLIQYYNGEERAKGNILERFSAQQFPDLHSELNLSSLELGDSALYFCASSPQGTVNTGELFFGEGSRLTVL.

This clone was seen a single time. V is TRBV4-1 and J is TRBJ2-1; TRBD1 agrees at 9 bases. V was clipped by 5 bases and J by 6 bases; unmatched bases: 11. This CDR3 is built from 16 residues. Germline CDR1 is MGHRA and CDR2 is YSYEKL. CDR3 loop: CASSSQPGQGGNEQFF. The CDR3 nucleotides are TGCGCCAGCAGCTCTCAACCGGGACAGGGTGGCAATGAGCAGTTCTTC.

The J gene is TRBJ2-3, the V gene TRBV6-6; 7 bases match TRBD2. The junction had 12 bases not matched to a gene; V was cut back by 6 bases and J by 9 bases. The CDR3 runs to 14 residues. CDR1 is MNHNY, CDR2 SVGAGI, per germline (reference sequence). CDR3: CASRPTSDQRTQYF. In DNA form, the CDR3 reads TGTGCCAGCAGGCCAACTAGCGACCAACGGACGCAGTATTTT.

The genes are TRBV11-2 and TRBJ2-5; the D gene is possibly TRBD2 (6 bases). Germline CDR1 reads SGHAT; CDR2 reads FQNNGV. CDR3 length: 14 residues. V lost 1 base, J lost 2 bases, and 8 bases lay in between. The chain's CDR3 is CASSLGAGQETQYF. CDR3 in DNA: TGTGCCAGCAGCTTAGGTGCGGGGCAAGAGACCCAGTACTTC.

The chain links TRBV5-4 to TRBJ2-7, with D possibly being TRBD1 or TRBD2 (5 bases each). Germline V gene lookup returns CDR1 SGHNT and CDR2 YYREEE (reference sequence). The V gene lost 1 base and the J gene lost 5 bases, with 19 bases spanning the gap. The CDR3 extends over 16 amino acids. CDR3 nucleotides: TGTGCCAGCAGCTTGACACGACTGAGGGGTTCCAACGAGCAGTACTTC. It translates to CASSLTRLRGSNEQYF.

The V call is TRBV10-3, the J call TRBJ2-7, with D perhaps matching TRBD1 (5 bases). This CDR3 has 14 amino acids. From germline, CDR1 is ENHRY and CDR2 SYGVKD. Trimming took off 3 bases at V and 0 bases at J, with 9 bases between the two ends. The CDR3 here is CAISDLDISYEQYF. The CDR3 DNA is TGTGCCATCAGTGACTTGGACATCTCCTACGAGCAGTACTTC.

The chain couples TRBV6-5 to TRBJ2-3; 9 bases fit TRBD1. Germline CDR1 and CDR2: MNHEY and SVGAGI. The CDR3 length is 15 residues. Trimming at V came to 1 base and at J to 1 base, leaving 0 bases not matched to a gene. CDR3 bases: TGTGCCAGCAGTTACTGGACAGGGGGCACAGATACGCAGTATTTT. It codes for CASSYWTGGTDTQYF.

The chain combines TRBV6-5 with TRBJ2-2, with 9 bases fitting TRBD1. V dropped 7 bases and J dropped 4; count of bases not matched to a gene: 4. Germline assignment: CDR1 MNHEY and CDR2 SVGAGI. CDR3 length: 14 residues. The CDR3 DNA follows: TGTGCCAGCACCGCGGACAGGGGCACCGGGGAGCTGTTTTTT. Amino acid sequence: CASTADRGTGELFF.

The chain couples TRBV11-3 to TRBJ2-1, with a weak D call TRBD1 (5 bases). The CDR3 spans 15 residues. Trimming pared 0 bases from V and 11 bases from J, leaving 17 bases between. The germline gives CDR1 SGHNT, CDR2 YENEEA. The CDR3 sequence is CASSLEGQQPGKQFF. Here the CDR3 DNA reads TGTGCCAGCAGCTTAGAGGGGCAACAACCCGGAAAGCAGTTCTTC.